The 27 T cell receptor beta chains below all came from one sample that was sequenced in a study of T-cell reconstitution after alpha-beta-depleted transplantation in children. Preparation of the TCRbeta library involved a method that used unique molecular identifiers. One entry per CDR3 protein results from TCRdb running MiXCR on the PCR reads. In the table there are 480,000 or so distinct CDR3 sequences, 10% of which are singletons. Source: PBMCs, taken before TCRalphabeta/CD19-depleted stem cell transplant. Receptors originate from a child aged 2 to 10 with inherited bone marrow failure, due to receive a stem cell transplant.

This clonotype has a count of ten or more. V gene TRBV21-1 combines with J gene TRBJ2-1; no check of the table's D call, TRBD2, against the DNA was made. TRBV21-1 is termed a pseudogene. The CDR3 extends over 18 amino acids. Here the CDR3 DNA reads TGTGCCAGCAGCAAAGACCCTAGCGGGGTTAGCTCCTACAATGAGCAGTTCTTC. Its translation is CASSKDPSGVSSYNEQFF.

This clonotype was counted at least ten times. The rearrangement joins TRBV20-1 to TRBJ2-4; TRBD1 matches 8 bases. The CDR3 contains 12 residues. CDR1 and CDR2 from the germline V gene are DFQATT and SNEGSKA (reference sequence). Unmatched junction bases numbered 4, after V lost 7 bases and J lost 5 bases. DNA for the CDR3: TGCAGTGTTGGGACAGGCCAAAACATTCAGTACTTC. Translating gives CSVGTGQNIQYF.

This clonotype appeared many times. The chain joins TRBV29-1 to TRBJ2-5, with D unresolved. Trimming removed 4 bases at V and 3 bases at J, with 3 bases between. CDR3 length: 10 residues. From germline, CDR1 is SQVTM and CDR2 ANQGSEA. The CDR3 bases are TGCAGCGTTGCCGAAGAGACCCAGTACTTC. Translating it yields CSVAEETQYF.

There are many counts of this clonotype. For the CDR3, the DNA is TGTGCCAGCAGCCAAGGGGGGGCAGCTGAAGCTTTCTTT. Protein: CASSQGGAAEAFF. The chain employs TRBV14 and TRBJ1-1, with D tentatively TRBD1 (6 bases). This CDR3 has 13 residues. Trimming shortened V by 1 base and J by 6 bases, and 9 bases separated the two germline ends. Per the germline V gene, CDR1 is SGHDN and CDR2 is FVKESK.

Concerning this clonotype itself: A clone one base away is much larger, so this may be a read error. The gene calls are TRBV7-6 and TRBJ2-2, with D uncertain. The CDR3 contains 14 residues. The V gene's germline CDR1 is SGHVS and CDR2 FNYEAQ. Trimming took off 7 bases at V and 3 bases at J, with 12 bases between the two ends. The CDR3 nucleotides read TGTGCCAGCATCTTTGGGGTAGACACCGGGGAGCTGTTTTTT. Residues: CASIFGVDTGELFF.

This clonotype was seen a few times. The chain has TRBV4-3 and TRBJ2-2, with TRBD2 identical over 7 bases. V trimming: 3 bases; J trimming: 4 bases; junction bases outside the gene matches: 5. The CDR3 loop spans 15 amino acids. Germline V gene sequence: CDR1 LGHNA, CDR2 YSLEER. This CDR3 is CASSQSREFTGELFF. For the CDR3, the DNA is TGCGCCAGCAGCCAGTCGCGGGAGTTCACCGGGGAGCTGTTTTTT.

This clonotype was observed a few times. This sequence joins TRBV11-2 and TRBJ1-1, with 10 bases aligning to TRBD1. After removal of 4 bases from V and 7 bases from J, the junction contained 9 bases not matched to a gene. The germline V gene encodes CDR1 SGHAT and CDR2 FQNNGV. The CDR3 runs to 15 residues. CDR3 residues: CASSSILGTGDEAFF. For the CDR3, the DNA is TGTGCCAGCAGCTCGATCCTCGGGACAGGGGATGAAGCTTTCTTT.

The chain employs TRBV12-3 or TRBV12-4 and TRBJ1-4; no clear D. This CDR3 is built from 15 residues. Trimming shortened V by 5 bases and J by 5 bases, and 15 bases separated the two germline ends. The CDR3 sequence is CASSLRVAPNEKLFF. As DNA, the CDR3 is TGTGCCAGCAGTCTCCGTGTCGCCCCCAATGAAAAACTGTTTTTT.

This clonotype was recorded a few times. This rearrangement joins TRBV24-1 to TRBJ2-2; 10 bases match TRBD1. Germline V lookup: CDR1 KGHDR, CDR2 SFDVKD. The V and J ends lost 6 bases and 7 bases, in that order; junction bases with no gene match: 7. The CDR3 spans 15 residues. The CDR3 loop reads CATSSGQGESGELFF. CDR3 coding DNA: TGTGCCACCAGTTCTGGACAGGGGGAAAGCGGGGAGCTGTTTTTT.

This clonotype was counted many times. This sequence joins TRBV5-5 and TRBJ2-7; 9 nucleotides align to TRBD2. The CDR3 is 15 residues long. Germline values: CDR1 SGHKS, CDR2 YYEKEE (reference sequence). V lost 0 bases to trimming and J lost 1 base; unmatched junction nucleotides: 2. CDR3 sequence: CASSLASGDSYEQYF. The CDR3 DNA follows: TGTGCCAGCAGCTTGGCTAGCGGGGATTCCTACGAGCAGTACTTC.

The chain recombines TRBV20-1 with TRBJ2-7, with 10 bases fitting TRBD1. Trimming at V came to 8 bases and at J to 7 bases, leaving 5 bases not matched to a gene. The germline gives CDR1 DFQATT, CDR2 SNEGSKA (reference sequence). The CDR3 totals 11 residues. CDR3 nucleotides: TGCAGTATAGACAGGGGGCGGGAGCAGTACTTC. Translation gives CSIDRGREQYF.

This clonotype was seen many times. The genes are TRBV5-6 and TRBJ2-3, with 7 bases identical to TRBD1. This CDR3 has 17 amino acids. Germline CDR1 reads SGHDT; CDR2 reads YYEEEE. The V and J ends lost 2 bases and 0 bases, in that order; junction bases with no gene match: 9. In DNA, the CDR3 is TGTGCCAGCAGCTTCGAGGGGGCCCTATCTAGCACAGATACGCAGTATTTT. As protein: CASSFEGALSSTDTQYF.

This clonotype was detected ten times or more. The rearrangement uses TRBV29-1 and TRBJ2-3; D is unresolved. Germline CDR1 reads SQVTM; CDR2 reads ANQGSEA. The CDR3 sequence is 14 residues long. V was cut by 0 bases and J by 2 bases, with 9 bases left in between. CDR3 region: CSVEEGSATDTQYF. In DNA, the CDR3 is TGCAGCGTTGAAGAGGGCTCTGCCACAGATACGCAGTATTTT.

This clonotype was found a few times. The V and J genes are TRBV27 and TRBJ1-2; a weak D match, TRBD1 (6 bases). CDR3 length: 13 residues. Germline V lookup: CDR1 MNHEY, CDR2 SMNVEV (reference sequence). Trimming shortened V by 2 bases and J by 6 bases, and 10 bases separated the two germline ends. The CDR3 DNA reads TGTGCCAGCAGTTTAACAGGGCAGAATGGCTACACCTTC. This translates into CASSLTGQNGYTF.

This clonotype occurred a few times. V usage is TRBV29-1 and J usage is TRBJ2-2; the D gene is possibly TRBD1 (5 bases). Per the germline V gene, CDR1 is SQVTM and CDR2 is ANQGSEA. Deletions cut 0 bases from V and 2 bases from J, with 10 bases between. CDR3 length: 15 amino acids. DNA for the CDR3: TGCAGCGTTGAAGATCCGGACACAAACACCGGGGAGCTGTTTTTT. Translation: CSVEDPDTNTGELFF.

In this sample, this clonotype turned up a few times. The rearrangement joins TRBV12-3 or TRBV12-4 to TRBJ2-2; 8 bases are shared with TRBD1. This CDR3 has 18 amino acids. Trimming took 2 bases from V and 3 from J; bases not matched to a gene: 11. CDR3 protein: CASSLSRGRFWDTGELFF. CDR3 sequence (DNA): TGTGCCAGCAGTTTATCCAGGGGGCGGTTTTGGGACACCGGGGAGCTGTTTTTT.

This clonotype appeared many times. This rearrangement joins TRBV6-5 to TRBJ1-3, with D tentatively TRBD1 (5 bases). Trimming stripped 0 bases from V and 2 bases from J, with 8 bases between. Per the germline V gene, CDR1 is MNHEY and CDR2 is SVGAGI. The CDR3 runs to 15 residues. The CDR3, as DNA: TGTGCCAGCAGTTACTCGGGGGGGACTGGAAACACCATATATTTT. This translates into CASSYSGGTGNTIYF.

The sample holds many counts of this clonotype. V usage is TRBV20-1 and J usage is TRBJ2-1, with a weak D call TRBD2 (6 bases). This CDR3 is 15 amino acids long. With 1 base removed from V and 2 bases from J, the gap between germline ends came to 12 bases. Germline V gene lookup returns CDR1 DFQATT and CDR2 SNEGSKA (reference sequence). CDR3 sequence (DNA): TGCAGTGCTAGAGGAGAAGGGAGGACCTACAATGAGCAGTTCTTC. Its translation is CSARGEGRTYNEQFF.

As for this clonotype: Sequence at one end of the junction differs from germline and may be a read error. The chain has TRBV7-9 and TRBJ1-4, with a tentative D call TRBD1 (5 bases). Germline loops: CDR1 SEHNR, CDR2 FQNEAQ (reference sequence). The CDR3 contains 14 residues. The CDR3: CASSSMGVEENLFF. The CDR3, as DNA: TGTGCCAGCAGCTCAATGGGGGTCGAGGAAAACCTGTTTTTT.

At least ten counts were recorded for this clonotype. The V call is TRBV27, the J call TRBJ2-1, with 8 bases matching TRBD2. The CDR3 totals 15 residues. The junction had 8 bases not matched to a gene; V was cut back by 6 bases and J by 4 bases. CDR1 MNHEY and CDR2 SMNVEV come from the germline V gene (reference sequence). CDR3 coding DNA: TGTGCCAGCAGCGATCTAGCGGGTATTTACAATGAGCAGTTCTTC. This codes for CASSDLAGIYNEQFF.

This clonotype was recorded many times. This chain connects TRBV20-1 to TRBJ2-3; 8 bases are a match to TRBD2. Per germline, CDR1 DFQATT and CDR2 SNEGSKA (reference sequence). The CDR3 sequence is 16 residues long. Trimming cost V 0 bases and J 4 bases; bases outside gene matches: 9. The CDR3 reads CSARDPGTRVADTQYF. The CDR3 DNA reads as TGCAGTGCTAGAGACCCCGGGACTAGGGTAGCAGATACGCAGTATTTT.

This clonotype was seen ten or more times. CDR3 sequence (DNA): TGTGCCAGCAGCCCAGGGGGGGGTGAGCAGTTCTTC. This sequence encodes CASSPGGGEQFF. J is TRBJ2-1 and V is TRBV11-3, with D perhaps assigned TRBD1 or TRBD2 (7 bases each). Germline V gives CDR1 SGHNT, CDR2 YENEEA. V was trimmed by 5 bases and J by 9 bases, leaving 11 bases between them. CDR3 length: 12 amino acids.

This clonotype has a count of ten or more. The chain joins TRBV6-2 or TRBV6-3 to TRBJ1-5; D remains ambiguous. CDR3 length: 17 residues. Germline CDR1 reads MNHEY; CDR2 reads SVGEGT. V was trimmed by 0 bases and J by 0 bases, leaving 12 bases between them. CDR3 protein: CASSYSGKGDSNQPQHF. CDR3 nucleotide sequence: TGTGCCAGCAGTTACTCGGGAAAGGGAGATAGCAATCAGCCCCAGCATTTT.

Ten or more counts support this clonotype. The chain combines TRBV5-1 with TRBJ2-1; 10 bases map to TRBD2. With 0 bases clipped from V and 6 bases from J, the junction kept 3 bases outside the gene matches. The CDR3 sequence is 15 residues long. Germline-derived CDR1 and CDR2 are SGHRS and YFSETQ. In DNA, the CDR3 is TGCGCCAGCAGCTTGGCTCTAGCGGGAGTCAATGAGCAGTTCTTC. Its translation: CASSLALAGVNEQFF.

This clonotype has a count of ten or more. V usage is TRBV7-9 and J usage is TRBJ1-1; a weak D match, TRBD1 (5 bases). Trimming pared 5 bases from V and 2 bases from J, leaving 12 bases between. The CDR3 runs 14 residues. Germline CDR1 reads SEHNR; CDR2 reads FQNEAQ (reference sequence). CDR3 sequence (DNA): TGTGCCAGCAGCCGCTTCCAGGGAAACACTGAAGCTTTCTTT. Protein product: CASSRFQGNTEAFF.

The chain employs TRBV5-6 and TRBJ2-2; maybe TRBD1 (5 bases). Per the germline V gene, CDR1 is SGHDT and CDR2 is YYEEEE. This CDR3 is 13 amino acids long. Trimming left V 3 bases short and J 6 bases short, with 9 bases between. The DNA for the CDR3 is TGTGCCAGCAGCTCGACAGTGTCCGGGGAGCTGTTTTTT. Its protein is CASSSTVSGELFF.

This clonotype was recorded a few times. The rearrangement uses TRBV29-1 and TRBJ2-1, with 8 bases matching TRBD2. The CDR3 loop spans 13 amino acids. The trim removed 4 bases at V and 8 bases at J, leaving 7 bases unmatched. Germline V gives CDR1 SQVTM, CDR2 ANQGSEA. The CDR3: CSVAGLALDEQFF. CDR3 coding DNA: TGCAGCGTTGCTGGACTAGCTCTCGATGAGCAGTTCTTC.